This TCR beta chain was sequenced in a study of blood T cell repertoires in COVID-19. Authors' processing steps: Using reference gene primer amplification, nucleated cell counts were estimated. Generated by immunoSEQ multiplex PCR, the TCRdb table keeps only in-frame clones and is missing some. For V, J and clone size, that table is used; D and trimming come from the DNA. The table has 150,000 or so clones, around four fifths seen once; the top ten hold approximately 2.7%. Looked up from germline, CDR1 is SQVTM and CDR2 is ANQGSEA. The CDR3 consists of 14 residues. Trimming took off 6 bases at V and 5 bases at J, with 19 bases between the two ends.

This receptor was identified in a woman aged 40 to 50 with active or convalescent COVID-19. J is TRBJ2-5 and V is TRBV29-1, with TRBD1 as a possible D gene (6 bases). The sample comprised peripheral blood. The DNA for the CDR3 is TGCAGCGTGAGACCGACAGGTCCGGGGGAGACCCAGTACTTC. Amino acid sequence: CSVRPTGPGETQYF.